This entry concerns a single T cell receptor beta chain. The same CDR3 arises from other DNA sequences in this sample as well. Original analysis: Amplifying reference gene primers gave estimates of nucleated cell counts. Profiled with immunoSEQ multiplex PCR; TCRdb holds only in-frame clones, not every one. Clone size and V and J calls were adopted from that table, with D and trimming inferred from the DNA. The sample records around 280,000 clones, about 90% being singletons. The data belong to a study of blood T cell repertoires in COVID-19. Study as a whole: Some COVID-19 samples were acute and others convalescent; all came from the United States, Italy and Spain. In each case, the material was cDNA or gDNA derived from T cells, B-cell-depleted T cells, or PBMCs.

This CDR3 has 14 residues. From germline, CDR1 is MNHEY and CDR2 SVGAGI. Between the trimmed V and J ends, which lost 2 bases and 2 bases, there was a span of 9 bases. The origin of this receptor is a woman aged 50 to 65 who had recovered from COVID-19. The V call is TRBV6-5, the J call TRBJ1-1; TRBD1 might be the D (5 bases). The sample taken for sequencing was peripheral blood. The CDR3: CASSYGAVNTEAFF. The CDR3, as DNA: TGTGCCAGCAGTTACGGGGCAGTTAACACTGAAGCTTTCTTT.